The present TCR beta chain was sequenced within a study of OX40 agonist ivuxolimab in advanced cancers. Sequencing used immunoSEQ multiplex PCR; TCRdb keeps in-frame clones, though not all of them. Here the sample spans roughly 43,000 clones, over 75% being singletons. Germline loops: CDR1 MGHRA, CDR2 YSYEKL. The CDR3 has 15 amino acids. Trimming removed 3 bases from V and 7 bases from J, with 16 bases in between. The receptor's source is an adult with an advanced solid tumor such as melanoma, head and neck, liver or kidney cancer. Source: CD4+ or CD8+ T cells sorted from blood, taken in a trial of the OX40 agonist ivuxolimab. This chain uses TRBV4-1 with TRBJ1-3; TRBD1 is a possible D gene (5 bases). CDR3 protein: CASSHRTYRGNTIYF. CDR3 nucleotides: TGCGCCAGCAGCCACCGGACCTACCGGGGGAACACCATATATTTT.